This T cell receptor (beta chain) was identified during a study of regulatory T cells in long-lasting Graves disease. Overall study findings and caveats: TRBV28 was favored in persistent disease, as were TRBJ1-2 and TRBJ2-5.

V was clipped by 6 bases and J by 0 bases; unmatched bases: 11. This CDR3 contains 16 residues. Germline V lookup: CDR1 SQVTM, CDR2 ANQGSEA. There are many counts of this clonotype. The antigen remains unidentified. Time point meaning: newly diagnosed GD, antithyroid drugs for less than 3 months. Extracted PBMC RNA gave rise to the TCR library. Assembly of TCR beta libraries relied on iRepertoire HTBI primers together with Arm-PCR of CDR3 regions. TCRdb itself ran the multiplex PCR reads through MiXCR, one entry per CDR3 protein. Of about 220,000 distinct CDR3 sequences listed, about 19% are singletons. This same sample was also part of a study on T cells in Graves' hyperthyroidism and ophthalmopathy. Per that paper: The study excluded patients with uncontrolled infection, other autoimmune disease, pregnancy or lactation.

The origin of this receptor is a woman aged 25 to 45 with Graves disease. The sequencing here drew on peripheral blood mononuclear cells (PBMCs), taken at new diagnosis, from a patient treated with antithyroid drugs. The rearrangement uses TRBV29-1 and TRBJ2-1, with 7 bases aligning to TRBD1. Written as DNA, the CDR3 is TGCAGCGTCAAAGGGGGCCCTACTACCTCCTACAATGAGCAGTTCTTC. Translating it yields CSVKGGPTTSYNEQFF.